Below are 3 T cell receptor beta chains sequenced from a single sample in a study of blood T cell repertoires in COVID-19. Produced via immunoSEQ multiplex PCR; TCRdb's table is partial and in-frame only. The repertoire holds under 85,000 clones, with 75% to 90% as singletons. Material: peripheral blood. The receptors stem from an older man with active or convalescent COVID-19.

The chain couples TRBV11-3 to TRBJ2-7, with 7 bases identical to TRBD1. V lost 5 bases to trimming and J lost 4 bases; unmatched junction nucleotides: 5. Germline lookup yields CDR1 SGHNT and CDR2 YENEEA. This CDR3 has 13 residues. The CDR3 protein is CASSHGTVYEQYF. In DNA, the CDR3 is TGTGCCAGCAGCCATGGGACAGTATACGAGCAGTACTTC.

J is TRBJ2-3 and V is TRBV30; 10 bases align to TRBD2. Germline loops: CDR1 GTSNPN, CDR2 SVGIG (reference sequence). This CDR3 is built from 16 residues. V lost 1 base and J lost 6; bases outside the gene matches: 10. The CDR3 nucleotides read TGTGCCTGGAGTGGGGGACTAGCGCTTTACCCGGATACGCAGTATTTT. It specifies CAWSGGLALYPDTQYF.

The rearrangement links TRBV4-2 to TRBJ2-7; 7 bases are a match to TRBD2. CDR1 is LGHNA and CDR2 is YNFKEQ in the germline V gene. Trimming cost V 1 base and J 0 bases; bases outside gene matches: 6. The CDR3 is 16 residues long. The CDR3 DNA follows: TGTGCCAGCAGCCAAGTGGGCGGCGGGGGCTCCTACGAGCAGTACTTC. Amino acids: CASSQVGGGGSYEQYF.